This paragraph covers one T cell receptor beta chain sequence. The table came from immunoSEQ multiplex PCR; TCRdb's copy has only in-frame clones and leaves some out. The data hold about 240,000 clones, with 75% to 85% observed a single time. The data are from a study of blood T cell repertoires in COVID-19. The Seattle patients joined while their infection was active and were tracked longitudinally afterward. Material for sequencing was peripheral blood. The TCR originated in a man in his fifties or sixties with COVID-19, enrolled during active disease.

The CDR3 sequence: CASSLQGSDDIQYF. In DNA form, the CDR3 reads TGTGCCAGCAGTTTACAGGGGAGTGATGACATTCAGTACTTC. The chain recombines TRBV6-5 with TRBJ2-4; 7 positions agree with TRBD1. Germline CDR1 reads MNHEY; CDR2 reads SVGAGI. The CDR3 runs to 14 residues. Trimming took 4 bases from V and 8 from J; bases not matched to a gene: 8.